This T cell receptor (beta chain) was profiled in a study of blood T cells in healthy people across ages. Study-level results: Across samples, TCR beta diversity tracked strongly with naive T cell percentage. Diversity was higher, and naive CD4+ cells more numerous, in long-lived donors than in aged donors.

With each sample, at least 6 micrograms of total RNA were extracted. A remark on this clonotype: No antigen is known for it.

The V gene's germline CDR1 is SGHTA and CDR2 FQGNSA. The CDR3 has 13 residues. The ends were cut back, 5 bases at V and 3 bases at J, with 11 bases in the middle. Combining a sample-barcoded 5' primer with a J-beta primer mix, a second PCR ran for roughly 6 to 12 cycles. TCRdb recomputed calls from the 5' RACE reads with MiXCR, one row per CDR3 protein. Among 890,000 or so distinct CDR3 sequences, around 62% were seen once, and the ten largest hold 25% to 35%. The sequencing sample was made of blood. This receptor was taken from a man aged 25-45 years in good health. V gene TRBV7-2 combines with J gene TRBJ2-7, with a tentative D call TRBD2 (5 bases). CDR3 residues: CASSPLGVYEQYF. CDR3 nucleotide sequence: TGTGCCAGCAGCCCCCTCGGGGTCTACGAGCAGTACTTC. Complete variable domain (other parts from reference TRBV7-2 and TRBJ2-7): GAGVSQSPSNKVTEKGKDVELRCDPISGHTALYWYRQSLGQGLEFLIYFQGNSAPDKSGLPSDRFSAERTGGSVSTLTIQRTQQEDSAVYLCASSPLGVYEQYFGPGTRLTVT.